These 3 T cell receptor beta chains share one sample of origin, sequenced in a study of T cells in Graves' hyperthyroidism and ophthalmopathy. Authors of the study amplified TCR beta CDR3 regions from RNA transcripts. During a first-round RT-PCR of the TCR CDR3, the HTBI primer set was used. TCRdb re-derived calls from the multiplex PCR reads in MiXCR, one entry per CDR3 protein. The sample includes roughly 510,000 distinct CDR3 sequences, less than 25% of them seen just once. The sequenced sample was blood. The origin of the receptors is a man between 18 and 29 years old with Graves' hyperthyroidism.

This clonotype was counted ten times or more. DNA for the CDR3: TGTGCCAGCAACCGACAGGGGGCCACTGAAGCTTTCTTT. Amino acids: CASNRQGATEAFF. V and J are TRBV2 and TRBJ1-1, with 10 nucleotides matching TRBD1. The CDR3 has 13 amino acids. V was clipped by 7 bases and J by 4 bases; unmatched bases: 3. Looked up from germline, CDR1 is SNHLY and CDR2 is FYNNEI.

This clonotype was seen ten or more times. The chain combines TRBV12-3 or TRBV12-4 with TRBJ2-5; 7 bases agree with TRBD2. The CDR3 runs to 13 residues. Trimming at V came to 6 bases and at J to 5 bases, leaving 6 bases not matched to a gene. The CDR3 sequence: CASSLGREETQYF. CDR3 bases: TGTGCCAGCAGCCTCGGGCGGGAGGAGACCCAGTACTTC.

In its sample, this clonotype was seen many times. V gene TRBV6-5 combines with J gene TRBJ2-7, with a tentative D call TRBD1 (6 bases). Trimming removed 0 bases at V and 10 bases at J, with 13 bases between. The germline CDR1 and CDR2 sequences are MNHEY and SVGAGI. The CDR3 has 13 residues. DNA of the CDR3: TGTGCCAGCAGTTACTCGGGGGCCGTGGGTCAGTACTTC. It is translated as CASSYSGAVGQYF.